The rows below give T cell receptor beta chains drawn from one sample of a study of T cells after yellow fever vaccination. MiXCR, run by TCRdb on the 5' RACE reads, gives a single entry per CDR3 protein. Among about 330,000 distinct CDR3 sequences, around 7% were seen once, and the ten largest hold 15% to 20%. The sample consisted of PBMCs, taken more than 40 days after the first yellow fever vaccination. The receptors here all came from a man younger than 35 who received the YFV17D yellow fever vaccine. Both conserved end residues are part of each CDR3. The order of the fields is clone size, J gene, D gene, V gene, CDR3 DNA, CDR3 protein. The D gene is left open where the match is weak. Part of the rows lack a size; the others show once, few, many or a class for expanded clones.

clone size: many; J gene: TRBJ2-3; D gene: -; V gene: TRBV7-2; CDR3 DNA: TGTGCCAGCAGCTTGGGCTTCACAGATACGCAGTATTTT; CDR3 protein: CASSLGFTDTQYF
clone size: many; J gene: TRBJ1-5; D gene: TRBD1; V gene: TRBV7-2; CDR3 DNA: TGTGCCAGCAGCCCAGGGACAGGGGGCGGTCAGCCCCAGCATTTT; CDR3 protein: CASSPGTGGGQPQHF
clone size: -; J gene: TRBJ1-4; D gene: -; V gene: TRBV27; CDR3 DNA: TGTGCCAGCAGTGGAAAGACAGCCTATAATGAAAAACTGTTTTTT; CDR3 protein: CASSGKTAYNEKLFF
clone size: few; J gene: TRBJ2-5; D gene: -; V gene: TRBV28; CDR3 DNA: TGTGCCAGCAGTTTGGATTGGTGGGGCGGCGGAGAGACCCAGTACTTC; CDR3 protein: CASSLDWWGGGETQYF
clone size: -; J gene: TRBJ1-2; D gene: -; V gene: TRBV5-1; CDR3 DNA: TGCGCCAGCAGCTTGGAACCGGGAAACTATGGCTACACCTTC; CDR3 protein: CASSLEPGNYGYTF
clone size: many; J gene: TRBJ2-5; D gene: TRBD1; V gene: TRBV24-1; CDR3 DNA: TGTGCCACCAGTGATCCGGGACAGGGGGCAAGGGCGACCCAGTACTTC; CDR3 protein: CATSDPGQGARATQYF
clone size: -; J gene: TRBJ2-7; D gene: -; V gene: TRBV15; CDR3 DNA: TGTGCCACCAGCAGAGATCCAGGCCCCCGGGTCTTC; CDR3 protein: CATSRDPGPRVF
clone size: -; J gene: TRBJ2-5; D gene: -; V gene: TRBV7-9; CDR3 DNA: TGTGCCAGCAGCTTAGTATCAGGCTCGGAGACCCAGTACTTC; CDR3 protein: CASSLVSGSETQYF
clone size: few; J gene: TRBJ1-1; D gene: -; V gene: TRBV7-2; CDR3 DNA: TGTGCCAGCAGCTTACCCGGGACTTATGAAGCTTTCTTT; CDR3 protein: CASSLPGTYEAFF
clone size: few; J gene: TRBJ2-2; D gene: -; V gene: TRBV6-5; CDR3 DNA: TGTGCCAGCAGTTATCAGGGCAGCCAGGCCGGGGAGCTGTTTTTT; CDR3 protein: CASSYQGSQAGELFF
clone size: many; J gene: TRBJ2-3; D gene: TRBD2; V gene: TRBV5-5; CDR3 DNA: TGTGCCAGCAGCTTGAGTAGTAGACTAGCCCTGGGTACGCAGTATTTT; CDR3 protein: CASSLSSRLALGTQYF
clone size: few; J gene: TRBJ1-1; D gene: -; V gene: TRBV21-1; CDR3 DNA: TGTGCCAGCAGCCAAAAAAAGGGTGAAGCTTTCTTT; CDR3 protein: CASSQKKGEAFF
clone size: few; J gene: TRBJ2-1; D gene: TRBD2; V gene: TRBV7-3; CDR3 DNA: TGTGCCAGCAGCGCCTCTAGCGGGGGGGCCTACAATGAGCAGTTCTTC; CDR3 protein: CASSASSGGAYNEQFF
clone size: few; J gene: TRBJ2-1; D gene: TRBD2; V gene: TRBV5-1; CDR3 DNA: TGCGCCAGCCTTGCGGGACTAGCGGACTACAATGAGCAGTTCTTC; CDR3 protein: CASLAGLADYNEQFF
clone size: few; J gene: TRBJ2-7; D gene: TRBD1; V gene: TRBV7-8; CDR3 DNA: TGTGCCAGCATCGCCGGGACAGGGCCCTCCTACGAGCAGTACTTC; CDR3 protein: CASIAGTGPSYEQYF
clone size: many; J gene: TRBJ2-1; D gene: TRBD2; V gene: TRBV7-3; CDR3 DNA: TGTGCCAGCAGCCTAAGGTCTAGCGGGGGGGTAAGCGGTAGCTACAATGAGCAGTTCTTC; CDR3 protein: CASSLRSSGGVSGSYNEQFF